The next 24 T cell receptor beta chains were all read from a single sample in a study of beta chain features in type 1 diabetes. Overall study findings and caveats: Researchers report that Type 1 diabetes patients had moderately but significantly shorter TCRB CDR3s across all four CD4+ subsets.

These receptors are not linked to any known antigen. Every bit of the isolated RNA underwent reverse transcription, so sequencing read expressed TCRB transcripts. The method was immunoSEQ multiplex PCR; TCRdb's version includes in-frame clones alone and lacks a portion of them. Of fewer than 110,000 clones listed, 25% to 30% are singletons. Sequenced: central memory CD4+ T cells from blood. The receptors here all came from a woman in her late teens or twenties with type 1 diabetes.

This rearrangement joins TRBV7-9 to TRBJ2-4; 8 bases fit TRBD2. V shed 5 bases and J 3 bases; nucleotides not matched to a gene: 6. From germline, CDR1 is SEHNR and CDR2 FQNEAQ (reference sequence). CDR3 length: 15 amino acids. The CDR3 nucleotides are TGTGCCAGCAGCCCTAGCGGGTCAGGCAAAAACATTCAGTACTTC. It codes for CASSPSGSGKNIQYF.

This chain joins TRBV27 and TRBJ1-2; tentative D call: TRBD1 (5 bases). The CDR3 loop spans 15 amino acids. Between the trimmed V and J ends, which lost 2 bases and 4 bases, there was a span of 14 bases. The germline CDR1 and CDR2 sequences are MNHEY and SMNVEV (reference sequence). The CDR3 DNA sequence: TGTGCCAGCAGTTTAATGGGGCAGGGTGTCTATGGCTACACCTTC. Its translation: CASSLMGQGVYGYTF.

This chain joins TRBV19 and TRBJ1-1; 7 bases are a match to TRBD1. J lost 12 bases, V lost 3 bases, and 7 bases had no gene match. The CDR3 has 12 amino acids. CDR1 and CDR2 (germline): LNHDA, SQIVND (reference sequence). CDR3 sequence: CASSMVQGNTFF. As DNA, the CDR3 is TGTGCCAGTAGTATGGTACAGGGGAATACTTTCTTT.

The DNA of the CDR3 is TGTGCCAGCAGTAGCGGGAGGGCCGGAGAGCAGTTCTTC. Translating gives CASSSGRAGEQFF. The chain is built from TRBV28 and TRBJ2-1; 10 positions agree with TRBD2. CDR3 length equals 13 residues. CDR1 MDHEN and CDR2 SYDVKM come from the germline V gene. V shed 5 bases, J shed 10 bases, and the junction held 5 bases outside the gene matches.

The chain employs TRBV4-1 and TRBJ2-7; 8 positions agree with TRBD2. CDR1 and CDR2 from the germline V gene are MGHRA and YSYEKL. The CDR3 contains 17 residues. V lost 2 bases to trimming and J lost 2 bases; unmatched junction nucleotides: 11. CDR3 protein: CASSQYSGGGPTYEQYF. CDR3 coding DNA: TGCGCCAGCAGCCAATACAGCGGGGGCGGGCCGACCTACGAGCAGTACTTC.

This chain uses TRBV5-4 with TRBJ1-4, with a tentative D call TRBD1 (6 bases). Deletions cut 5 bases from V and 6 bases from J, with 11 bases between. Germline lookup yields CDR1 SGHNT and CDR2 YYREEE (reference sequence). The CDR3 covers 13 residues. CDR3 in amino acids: CASRQGYDEKLFF. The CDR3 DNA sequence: TGTGCCAGCAGACAGGGATATGATGAAAAACTGTTTTTT.

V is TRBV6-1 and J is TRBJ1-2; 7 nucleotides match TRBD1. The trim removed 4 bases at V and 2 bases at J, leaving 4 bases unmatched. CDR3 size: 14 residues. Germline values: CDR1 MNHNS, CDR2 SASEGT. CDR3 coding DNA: TGTGCCAGCAGTGGACAGGGATCCAACTATGGCTACACCTTC. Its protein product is CASSGQGSNYGYTF.

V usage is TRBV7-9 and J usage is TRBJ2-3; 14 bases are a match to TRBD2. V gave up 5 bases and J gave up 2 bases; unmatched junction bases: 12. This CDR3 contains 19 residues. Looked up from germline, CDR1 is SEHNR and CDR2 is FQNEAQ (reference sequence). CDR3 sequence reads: CASSPPTSGRGIPTDTQYF. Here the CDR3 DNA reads TGTGCCAGCAGCCCTCCGACTAGCGGGAGGGGGATTCCCACAGATACGCAGTATTTT.

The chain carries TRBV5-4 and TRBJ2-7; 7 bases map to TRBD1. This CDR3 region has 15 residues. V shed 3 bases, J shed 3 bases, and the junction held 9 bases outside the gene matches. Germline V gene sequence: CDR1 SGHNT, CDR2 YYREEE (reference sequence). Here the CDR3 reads CASSSAGTAVYEQYF. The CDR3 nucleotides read TGTGCCAGCAGCTCCGCCGGGACAGCCGTCTACGAGCAGTACTTC. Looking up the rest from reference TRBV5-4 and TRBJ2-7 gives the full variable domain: ETGVTQSPTHLIKTRGQQVTLRCSSQSGHNTVSWYQQALGQGPQFIFQYYREEENGRGNFPPRFSGLQFPNYSSELNVNALELDDSALYLCASSSAGTAVYEQYFGPGTRLTVT.

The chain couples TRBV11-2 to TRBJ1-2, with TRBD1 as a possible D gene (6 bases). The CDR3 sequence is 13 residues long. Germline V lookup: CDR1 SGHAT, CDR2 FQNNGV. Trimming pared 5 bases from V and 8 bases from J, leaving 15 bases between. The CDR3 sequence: CASSLQPDSGYTF. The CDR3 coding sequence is TGTGCCAGCAGCCTGCAACCGGACAGCGGCTACACCTTC. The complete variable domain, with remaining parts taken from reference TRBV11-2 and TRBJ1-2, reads EAGVAQSPRYKIIEKRQSVAFWCNPISGHATLYWYQQILGQGPKLLIQFQNNGVVDDSQLPKDRFSAERLKGVDSTLKIQPAKLEDSAVYLCASSLQPDSGYTFGSGTRLTVV.

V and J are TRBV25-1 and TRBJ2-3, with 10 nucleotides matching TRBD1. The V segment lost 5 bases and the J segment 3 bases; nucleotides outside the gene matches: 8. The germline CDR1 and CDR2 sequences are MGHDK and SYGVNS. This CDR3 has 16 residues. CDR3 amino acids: CASSMGGQGFTDTQYF. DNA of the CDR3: TGTGCCAGCAGTATGGGGGGACAGGGGTTTACAGATACGCAGTATTTT. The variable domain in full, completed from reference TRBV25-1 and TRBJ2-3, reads EADIYQTPRYLVIGTGKKITLECSQTMGHDKMYWYQQDPGMELHLIHYSYGVNSTEKGDLSSESTVSRIRTEHFPLTLESARPSHTSQYLCASSMGGQGFTDTQYFGPGTRLTVL.

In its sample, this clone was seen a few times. CDR3 sequence (DNA): TGCGCCAGCAGCTTGGAGGGAGAGCGGTTCCACGACTATGGCTACACCTTC. Amino acids: CASSLEGERFHDYGYTF. The genes are TRBV5-1 and TRBJ1-2, with D unresolved. The V end lost 0 bases, the J end lost 3 bases, and 18 bases lay between the germline ends. Germline-derived CDR1 and CDR2 are SGHRS and YFSETQ. This CDR3 region has 17 residues.

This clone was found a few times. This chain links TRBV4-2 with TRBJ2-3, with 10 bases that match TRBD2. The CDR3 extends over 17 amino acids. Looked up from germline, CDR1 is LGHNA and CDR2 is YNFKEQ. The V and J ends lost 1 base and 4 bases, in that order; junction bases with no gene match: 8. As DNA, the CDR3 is TGTGCCAGCAGCCAAGGGAGCCCTAGCGGGAGTCCAGATACGCAGTATTTT. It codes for CASSQGSPSGSPDTQYF.

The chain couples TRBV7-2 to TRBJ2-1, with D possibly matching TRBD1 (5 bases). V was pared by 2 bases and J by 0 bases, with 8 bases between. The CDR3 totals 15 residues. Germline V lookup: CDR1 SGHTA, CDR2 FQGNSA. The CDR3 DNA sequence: TGTGCCAGCAGCTTACACAGGAGCTCCTACAATGAGCAGTTCTTC. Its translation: CASSLHRSSYNEQFF.

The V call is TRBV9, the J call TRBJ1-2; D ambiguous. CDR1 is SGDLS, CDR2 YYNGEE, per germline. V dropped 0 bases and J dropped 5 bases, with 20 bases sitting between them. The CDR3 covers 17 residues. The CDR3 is CASSVGGSSARSYGYTF. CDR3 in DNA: TGTGCCAGCAGCGTAGGTGGTTCATCCGCGCGTTCGTATGGCTACACCTTC.

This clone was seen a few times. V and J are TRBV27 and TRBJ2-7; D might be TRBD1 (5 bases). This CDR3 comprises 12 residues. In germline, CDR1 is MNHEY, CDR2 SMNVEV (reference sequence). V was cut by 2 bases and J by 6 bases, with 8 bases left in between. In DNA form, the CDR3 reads TGTGCCAGCAGTTTACAGGGCGCCGAGCAGTACGTC. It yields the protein CASSLQGAEQYV.

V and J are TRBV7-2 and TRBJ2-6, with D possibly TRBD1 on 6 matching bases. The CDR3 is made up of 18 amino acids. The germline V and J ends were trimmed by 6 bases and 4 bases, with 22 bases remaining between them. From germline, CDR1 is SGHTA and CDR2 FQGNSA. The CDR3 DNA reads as TGTGCCAGCAGTCGTAACCTGGTTTCAGGGGCAGGGGCCAACGTCCTGACTTTC. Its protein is CASSRNLVSGAGANVLTF.

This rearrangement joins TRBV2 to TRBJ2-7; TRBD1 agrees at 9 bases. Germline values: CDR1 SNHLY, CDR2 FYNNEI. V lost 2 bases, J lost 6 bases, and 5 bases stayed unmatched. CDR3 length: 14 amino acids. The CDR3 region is CASSEFWTGVEQYF. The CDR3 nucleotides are TGTGCCAGCAGTGAATTTTGGACAGGGGTCGAGCAGTACTTC.

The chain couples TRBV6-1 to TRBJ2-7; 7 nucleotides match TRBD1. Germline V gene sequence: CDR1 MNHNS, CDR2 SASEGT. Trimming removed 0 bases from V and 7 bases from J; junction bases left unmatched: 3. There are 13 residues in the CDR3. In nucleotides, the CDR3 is TGTGCCAGCAGTGAAGCGCTCAGGGGGGAGCAGTACGTC. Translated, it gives CASSEALRGEQYV.

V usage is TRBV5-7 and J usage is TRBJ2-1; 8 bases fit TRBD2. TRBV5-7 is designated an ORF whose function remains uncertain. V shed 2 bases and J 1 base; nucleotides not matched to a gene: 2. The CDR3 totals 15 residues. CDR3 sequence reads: CASSLAGVSYNEQFF. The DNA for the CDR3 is TGTGCCAGCAGCTTAGCGGGAGTTTCCTACAATGAGCAGTTCTTC.

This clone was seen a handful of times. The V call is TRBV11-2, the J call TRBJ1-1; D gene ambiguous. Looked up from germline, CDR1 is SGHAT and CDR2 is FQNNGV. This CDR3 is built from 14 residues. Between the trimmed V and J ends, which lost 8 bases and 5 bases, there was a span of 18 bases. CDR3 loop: CASSGGTWRTEAFF. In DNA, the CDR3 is TGTGCCAGCTCGGGAGGTACGTGGAGGACTGAAGCTTTCTTT.

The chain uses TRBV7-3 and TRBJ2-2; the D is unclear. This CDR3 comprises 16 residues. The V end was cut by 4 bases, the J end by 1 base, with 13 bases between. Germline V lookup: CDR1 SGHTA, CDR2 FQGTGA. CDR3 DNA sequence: TGTGCCAGCAGCTCCACCCCGGGTCTGAACACCGGGGAGCTGTTTTTT. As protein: CASSSTPGLNTGELFF.

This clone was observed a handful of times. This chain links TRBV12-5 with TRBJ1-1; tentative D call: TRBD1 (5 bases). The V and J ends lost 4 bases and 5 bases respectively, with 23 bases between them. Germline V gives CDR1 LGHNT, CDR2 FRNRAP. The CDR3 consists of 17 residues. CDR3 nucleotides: TGTGCTAGTGGTTCCGGGTTGGGACTTGGGGTCTGGACTGAAGCTTTCTTT. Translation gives CASGSGLGLGVWTEAFF.

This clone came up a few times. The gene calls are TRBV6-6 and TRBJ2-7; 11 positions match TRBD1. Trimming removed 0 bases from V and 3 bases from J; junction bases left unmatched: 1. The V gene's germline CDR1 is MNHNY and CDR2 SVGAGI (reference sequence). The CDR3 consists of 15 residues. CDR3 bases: TGTGCCAGCAGTTACTCCGGGACAGGGGGCTACGAGCAGTACTTC. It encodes CASSYSGTGGYEQYF.